A selection of T cell receptor beta chains follows, all from one sample in a study of blood T cell repertoires in COVID-19. TCRdb keeps only in-frame clones here, not all; method: immunoSEQ multiplex PCR. The sample shows roughly 120,000 clones, around 78% of them seen only once. The sample taken for sequencing was peripheral blood. The source of these receptors is a woman aged 60 to 75 with acute or convalescent COVID-19. Both conserved end residues are part of each CDR3.

>TRBV9
CASSPGGWVGEQYF
>TRBV10-3
CAISSPKRETEAFF
>TRBV19
CASSTQGGETQYF
>TRBV18
CASSPSGVGNTIYF
>TRBV21-1
CASSNLTGETNSPLHF
>TRBV7-6
CASSSRLVSEQYF
>TRBV3-1/TRBV3-2
CASSRHSSGVITDTQYF
>TRBV19
CAVGTGLWETQYF
>TRBV29-1
CSASGGGEAFF
>TRBV7-8
CASGRGSTEAFF
>TRBV4-1
CASSQEGPGAPQHF
>TRBV5-1
CASSLATRMNTEAFF
>TRBV5-6
CASSLNSYTGELFF
>TRBV18
CASSPLGTEAFF
>TRBV6-2/TRBV6-3
CASSDRVGANVLTF
>TRBV5-1
CASSLRGAGYNEQFF
>TRBV28
CASSLFMQPQHF
>TRBV9
CASSAPKGDRSRNEQFF
>TRBV12-3/TRBV12-4
CASSFPGSPLHF
>TRBV5-1
CASSSHSRVGSTGELFF
>TRBV30
CAWSVGGVSVEQYF
>TRBV19
CASSRTAASTDTQYF
>TRBV5-6
CASSFTGGNSPLHF
>TRBV18
CASSPRQLDEKLFF
>TRBV18
CASSPGRNEAFF
>TRBV10-2
CASSGDRGYEQYF
>TRBV7-9
CASSLAQGQGTYEQYF
>TRBV27
CATLPTTSGVSYEQYF
>TRBV5-1
CASSSQGRHQPQHF
>TRBV24-1
CATSEGGRTYGYTF
>TRBV28
CASKLGDRNNQPQHF